This T cell receptor beta chain was retrieved from a study of T cell repertoires in cytomegalovirus infection. Of note for this clonotype: The target antigen is unknown.

MiXCR was run by TCRdb on the reads, yielding one entry per CDR3 protein. Here the sample spans some 940,000 distinct CDR3 sequences, 25% to 40% being singletons. Looked up from germline, CDR1 is LGHDT and CDR2 is YNNKEL (reference sequence). Trimming took 0 bases from V and 7 from J, leaving 10 bases between them. This CDR3 contains 14 residues. The receptor was isolated from a human donor in good health (CMV status not recorded). Some clones in this sample may be carry-over from other donors' samples. This chain joins TRBV3-1 and TRBJ1-5; tentative D call: TRBD1 (5 bases). Sequenced here: cultured CD8+ T cells from PBMCs, sampled from culture after CMV antigen stimulation. The CDR3 sequence is CASSQEGETQPQHF. The CDR3 DNA is TGTGCCAGCAGCCAAGAGGGGGAGACCCAGCCCCAGCATTTT.